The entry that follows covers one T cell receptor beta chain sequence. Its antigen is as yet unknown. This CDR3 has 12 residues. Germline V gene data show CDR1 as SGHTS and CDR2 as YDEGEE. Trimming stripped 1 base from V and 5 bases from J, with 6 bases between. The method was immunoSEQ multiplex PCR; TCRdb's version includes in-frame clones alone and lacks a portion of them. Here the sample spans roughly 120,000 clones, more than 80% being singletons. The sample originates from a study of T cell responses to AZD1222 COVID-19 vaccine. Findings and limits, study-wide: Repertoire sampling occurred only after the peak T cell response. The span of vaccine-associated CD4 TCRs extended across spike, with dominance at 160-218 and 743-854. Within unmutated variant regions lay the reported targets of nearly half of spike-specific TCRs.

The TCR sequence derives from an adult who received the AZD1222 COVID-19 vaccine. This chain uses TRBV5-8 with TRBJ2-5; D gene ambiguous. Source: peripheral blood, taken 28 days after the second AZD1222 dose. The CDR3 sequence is CASSLRAETQYF. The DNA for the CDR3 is TGTGCCAGCAGCTTGAGGGCGGAGACCCAGTACTTC. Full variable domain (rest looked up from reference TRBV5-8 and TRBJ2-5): EAGVTQSPTHLIKTRGQQATLRCSPISGHTSVYWYQQALGLGLQFLLWYDEGEERNRGNFPPRFSGRQFPNYSSELNVNALELEDSALYLCASSLRAETQYFGPGTRLLVL.